This record looks at one T cell receptor (beta chain) sequence and its context. As yet, its antigen is unknown. This sample was taken from a study of shared clonotypes between healthy human individuals. The overall study: Per donor, three plates held CD4 naive cells, three held CD4 memory, two held CD8 naive and one held CD8 memory.

Authors' processing steps: ImmunoSEQ sequences covered only the junction and lacked quality scores; filtering therefore differed. This table comes from immunoSEQ multiplex PCR, and its TCRdb copy is limited to in-frame clones, with some not included. The DNA was the basis for D and trimming; V, J and clone size are from that table. The data hold 2 million to 2.5 million clones, with more than 80% observed a single time. Whole-study findings and limits: Non-shared clonotypes had lower generation probabilities than those shared by all four donors.

Germline CDR1 and CDR2: SGHAT and FQDESV (reference sequence). The CDR3 is 14 residues long. With 5 bases removed from V and 10 bases from J, the gap between germline ends came to 19 bases. Sequencing was carried out using naive CD4+ T cells from PBMCs. Regarding subset: CD45RA+ positively selected. The V gene is TRBV11-1, the J gene TRBJ2-3, with D unresolved. This clonotype was sampled from a man younger than 30 in good health. Some clones in this sample may be carry-over from other donors' samples. The CDR3 DNA reads TGTGCCAGCAGCCCCGGGCAGGATACCTATCCGCAGTATTTT. It encodes CASSPGQDTYPQYF.